These T cell receptor beta chains were read from a single sample in a study of blood T cell repertoires in COVID-19. Clones were read by immunoSEQ multiplex PCR, and TCRdb kept only the in-frame ones, dropping some. The data show some 240,000 clones, with roughly 80% seen just once and 3.4% held by the top ten. Specimen: PBMCs or T cells enriched from blood (not recorded which). These receptors were collected from a man aged 50 to 60 who had recovered from COVID-19. Both conserved end residues are part of each CDR3. A D gene is named only where the DNA matches it firmly. Rows may omit the clone size; those that give it use once, few, many or a size class.

clone size	V gene	D gene	J gene	CDR3 protein	CDR3 DNA
.	TRBV7-2	TRBD1	TRBJ2-2	CASSFPPMARGPGELFF	TGTGCCAGCAGCTTCCCCCCGATGGCCAGGGGGCCCGGGGAGCTGTTTTTT
.	TRBV6-5	.	TRBJ2-3	CASSYLRTDTDTQYF	TGTGCCAGCAGTTACTTAAGGACTGACACAGATACGCAGTATTTT
.	TRBV9	.	TRBJ2-5	CASSVDDRAGAYQETQYF	TGTGCCAGCAGCGTAGACGATCGGGCAGGGGCGTACCAAGAGACCCAGTACTTC
.	TRBV4-1	.	TRBJ2-3	CASSRNTDTQYF	TGCGCCAGCAGCCGTAATACAGATACGCAGTATTTT
.	TRBV7-8	.	TRBJ1-1	CASSEQGGRTEAFF	TGTGCCAGCAGCGAGCAGGGAGGAAGGACTGAAGCTTTCTTT
.	TRBV5-6	.	TRBJ2-7	CASSLFREQYF	TGTGCCAGCAGCTTGTTCCGCGAGCAGTACTTC
.	TRBV6-2/TRBV6-3	.	TRBJ2-7	CASSSPPGGQGGTYEQYF	TGTGCCAGCAGTTCCCCCCCCGGTGGGCAGGGGGGAACATACGAGCAGTACTTC
.	TRBV9	.	TRBJ2-5	CASSKVTNQETQYF	TGTGCCAGCAGCAAAGTGACAAATCAAGAGACCCAGTACTTC
once	TRBV20-1	TRBD1	TRBJ1-3	CSASTGDTLVGNTIYF	TGCAGTGCTAGTACAGGGGACACGCTGGTTGGGAACACCATATATTTT
.	TRBV28	.	TRBJ2-7	CASTRTLSSYEQYF	TGTGCCAGCACCCGGACACTGAGCTCCTACGAGCAGTACTTC
.	TRBV3-1/TRBV3-2	.	TRBJ1-2	CASSHLQGGYTF	TGTGCCAGCAGCCACCTCCAGGGGGGCTACACCTTC
.	TRBV6-2/TRBV6-3	.	TRBJ1-5	CASSSSQATQHF	TGTGCCAGCAGTTCCTCTCAAGCGACCCAGCATTTT
.	TRBV19	TRBD1	TRBJ1-2	CASNRGVGDGYTF	TGTGCCAGCAACAGGGGGGTCGGTGATGGCTACACCTTC
.	TRBV5-6	.	TRBJ1-2	CASSAGVGYTF	TGTGCCAGCAGCGCGGGGGTTGGCTACACCTTC
.	TRBV5-1	.	TRBJ1-1	CASSLAAGVNTEAFF	TGCGCCAGCAGCTTGGCCGCAGGGGTGAACACTGAAGCTTTCTTT
.	TRBV18	.	TRBJ1-1	CASSPFPNTEAFF	TGTGCCAGCTCACCATTTCCTAACACTGAAGCTTTCTTT
.	TRBV19	TRBD2	TRBJ2-1	CASSIRGIAGTYNEQFF	TGTGCCAGTAGTATAAGAGGGATAGCGGGGACTTACAATGAGCAGTTCTTC
.	TRBV19	.	TRBJ1-2	CASSPTEVYGYTF	TGTGCCAGTAGTCCCACCGAGGTCTATGGCTACACCTTC
.	TRBV6-6	TRBD1	TRBJ2-7	CASSRGTGGNGAYEQYF	TGTGCCAGCAGTCGAGGGACAGGGGGCAATGGGGCCTACGAGCAGTACTTC
few	TRBV2	TRBD1	TRBJ2-7	CASSGQGGVYEQYF	TGTGCCAGCAGCGGACAGGGGGGAGTCTACGAGCAGTACTTC
once	TRBV9	.	TRBJ2-2	CASSPSDWANTGELFF	TGTGCCAGCAGCCCGAGCGACTGGGCGAACACCGGGGAGCTGTTTTTT
.	TRBV10-1	TRBD2	TRBJ2-1	CASSVASGGNEQFF	TGCGCCAGCAGTGTGGCTAGCGGGGGAAATGAGCAGTTCTTC
.	TRBV14	TRBD1	TRBJ1-1	CASSPHRGTGTGFTEAFF	TGTGCCAGCAGCCCACACCGCGGCACCGGGACAGGGTTCACTGAAGCTTTCTTT
.	TRBV12-3/TRBV12-4	TRBD1	TRBJ1-2	CASSFTGAYGYTF	TGTGCCAGCAGCTTCACAGGGGCCTATGGCTACACCTTC
once	TRBV27	.	TRBJ1-2	CASGGDARYGYTF	TGTGCCAGCGGCGGGGACGCAAGATATGGCTACACCTTC
.	TRBV4-2	TRBD1	TRBJ2-7	CASSPATDRGEGEQYF	TGTGCCAGCAGCCCGGCTACTGACAGGGGGGAGGGGGAGCAGTACTTC
.	TRBV5-1	TRBD2	TRBJ2-1	CASSLDGSGSSNEQFF	TGCGCCAGCAGCTTGGATGGTAGCGGGAGCTCGAATGAGCAGTTCTTC